Below are 10 T cell receptor beta chains sequenced from a single sample in a study of shared clonotypes between healthy human individuals. Profiled with immunoSEQ multiplex PCR; TCRdb holds only in-frame clones, not every one. The table has some 1.5 million clones, 98% seen once. What was sequenced was naive CD4+ T cells sorted from blood. As to subset: CD45RA+ positively selected. Receptors originate from a man younger than 40 in good health.

The chain recombines TRBV5-4 with TRBJ2-7; 7 positions agree with TRBD2. Germline CDR1 and CDR2: SGHNT and YYREEE (reference sequence). CDR3 length: 13 residues. V was pared by 4 bases and J by 6 bases, with 7 bases of the junction left unmatched. CDR3 in amino acids: CASSPAGEGEQYF. The CDR3 nucleotides are TGTGCCAGCAGCCCTGCGGGGGAGGGCGAGCAGTACTTC.

The chain has TRBV2 and TRBJ2-4; D tentatively reads TRBD1 or TRBD2 (6 bases each). The V and J ends lost 5 bases and 0 bases respectively, with 23 bases between them. The CDR3 contains 19 residues. Germline assignment: CDR1 SNHLY and CDR2 FYNNEI. CDR3 region: CASSNSRDTGLLAKNIQYF. CDR3 coding DNA: TGTGCCAGCAGTAATAGCCGGGACACCGGACTATTAGCCAAAAACATTCAGTACTTC.

This sequence joins TRBV27 and TRBJ2-2; D uncertain. CDR3 length equals 13 residues. The V gene lost 4 bases and the J gene lost 3 bases, with 6 bases spanning the gap. Germline V lookup: CDR1 MNHEY, CDR2 SMNVEV (reference sequence). This chain's CDR3 is CASSSLDTGELFF. The CDR3 DNA reads as TGTGCCAGCAGTTCCCTGGACACCGGGGAGCTGTTTTTT.

The CDR3 loop is CASSGGGAEGDTQYF. The CDR3 nucleotides are TGTGCCAGCAGCGGGGGCGGGGCCGAGGGAGATACGCAGTATTTT. The chain couples TRBV11-3 to TRBJ2-3; D tentatively fits TRBD1 or TRBD2 (6 bases each). Trimming cost V 5 bases and J 5 bases, with 17 bases left between them. The length of the CDR3 is 15 residues. CDR1 is SGHNT and CDR2 is YENEEA in the germline V gene.

V is TRBV5-1 and J is TRBJ2-7, with D tentatively TRBD1 (6 bases). The CDR3 sequence is 14 residues long. Per germline, CDR1 SGHRS and CDR2 YFSETQ. Trimming pared 3 bases from V and 6 bases from J, leaving 16 bases between. In DNA form, the CDR3 reads TGCGCCAGCAGCTCCCCAGGGGTTTCGCTCGAGCAGTACTTC. Its protein is CASSSPGVSLEQYF.

The CDR3 nucleotides read TGCGCCAGCAGCTTGGATTTTAGGCAGGGGTTATTGGAGACCCAGTACTTC. Amino acids: CASSLDFRQGLLETQYF. The chain joins TRBV5-1 to TRBJ2-5, with TRBD1 as a possible D gene (6 bases). Germline assignment: CDR1 SGHRS and CDR2 YFSETQ. The CDR3 extends over 17 amino acids. Trimming left V 0 bases short and J 5 bases short, with 20 bases between.

V and J are TRBV25-1 and TRBJ2-3; D assignment may be TRBD1 or TRBD2 (6 bases each). Trimming removed 4 bases at V and 6 bases at J, with 11 bases between. The CDR3 length is 13 residues. Germline V gene lookup returns CDR1 MGHDK and CDR2 SYGVNS. CDR3 sequence reads: CASSAVGGDTQYF. CDR3 nucleotide sequence: TGTGCCAGCAGTGCCGTAGGGGGGGATACGCAGTATTTT.

This chain uses TRBV9 with TRBJ1-4, with 9 bases identical to TRBD1. Germline assignment: CDR1 SGDLS and CDR2 YYNGEE. This CDR3 is built from 15 residues. V dropped 4 bases and J dropped 5; count of bases not matched to a gene: 6. The CDR3 protein is CASSTRDRENEKLFF. The CDR3 bases are TGTGCCAGCAGCACCAGGGACAGGGAGAATGAAAAACTGTTTTTT.

Comment on this clone: The identical CDR3 is also encoded by other nucleotide sequences in the sample. The chain carries TRBV5-1 and TRBJ2-7, with TRBD2 identical over 10 bases. Germline CDR1 is SGHRS and CDR2 is YFSETQ. Trimming took 2 bases from V and 0 from J; bases not matched to a gene: 5. The CDR3 is made up of 16 amino acids. The CDR3, as DNA: TGCGCCAGCAGCTTAGCGGGACTAGCGAGCTCCTACGAGCAGTACTTC. Its translation is CASSLAGLASSYEQYF.

This rearrangement joins TRBV9 to TRBJ2-7; TRBD1 agrees at 7 bases. CDR1 is SGDLS and CDR2 is YYNGEE in the germline V gene. J gave up 6 bases and V 0 bases, and 9 bases lay outside the gene matches. CDR3 size: 15 residues. The CDR3 nucleotides read TGTGCCAGCAGCGTAGGAATCCCGACAGGGTCCGAGCAGTACTTC. Translation: CASSVGIPTGSEQYF.